Each of the 32 T cell receptor beta chains below was sequenced from the same sample in a study of T cell repertoires in cytomegalovirus infection. TCRdb re-derived calls from the reads in MiXCR, one entry per CDR3 protein. This sample has roughly 180,000 distinct CDR3 sequences; roughly 20% occur once, and the top ten carry 25%. Antigens for these TCRs are unknown. This material consisted of CD8+ T cells from cultured PBMCs, taken from culture after CMV antigen stimulation. The receptors were sampled from a human donor in good health (CMV status not recorded). Some clones in this sample may be carry-over from other donors' samples.

The rearrangement uses TRBV6-2 or TRBV6-3 and TRBJ2-3; D possibly corresponds to TRBD1 (6 bases). The germline V gene encodes CDR1 MNHEY and CDR2 SVGEGT. V lost 6 bases to trimming and J lost 11 bases, with 15 bases between them. This CDR3 region has 12 residues. This CDR3 is CASRTGTPEQYF. CDR3 in DNA: TGTGCCAGCAGAACCGGGACACCGGAGCAGTATTTT.

A few counts support this clonotype. The gene calls are TRBV29-1 and TRBJ1-1; D remains ambiguous. The CDR3 has 11 residues. Trimming removed 5 bases at V and 0 bases at J, with 4 bases between. CDR1 and CDR2 (germline): SQVTM, ANQGSEA. For the CDR3, the DNA is TGCAGCGTTCCGGTGAACACTGAAGCTTTCTTT. It is translated as CSVPVNTEAFF.

The rearrangement joins TRBV6-2 or TRBV6-3 to TRBJ1-2; 7 bases fit TRBD1. Germline CDR1 is MNHEY and CDR2 is SVGEGT. The CDR3 is 12 amino acids. The V segment lost 0 bases and the J segment 9 bases; nucleotides outside the gene matches: 1. The CDR3 reads CASSYSTGRYTF. CDR3 sequence (DNA): TGTGCCAGCAGTTACTCGACAGGGCGCTACACCTTC.

J is TRBJ1-1 and V is TRBV25-1, with 7 bases fitting TRBD1. The germline V gene has CDR1 MGHDK and CDR2 SYGVNS. With 1 base clipped from V and 5 bases from J, the junction kept 10 bases outside the gene matches. The CDR3 loop spans 16 amino acids. CDR3 region: CASSELGAGGETEAFF. CDR3 coding DNA: TGTGCCAGCAGTGAATTGGGGGCAGGGGGGGAGACTGAAGCTTTCTTT.

This clonotype was observed a handful of times. The chain is built from TRBV4-2 and TRBJ1-1; D is possibly TRBD1 (5 bases). The V end was cut by 0 bases, the J end by 3 bases, with 14 bases between. Germline V lookup: CDR1 LGHNA, CDR2 YNFKEQ. The CDR3 totals 16 residues. The CDR3 DNA is TGTGCCAGCAGCCAAGAAGGGGCGATGTTAGACACTGAAGCTTTCTTT. This gives the protein CASSQEGAMLDTEAFF.

This clonotype was seen many times. This chain uses TRBV6-2 or TRBV6-3 with TRBJ2-5; 9 bases map to TRBD1. The CDR3 consists of 15 residues. Unmatched junction bases numbered 4, after V lost 2 bases and J lost 3 bases. Germline CDR1 and CDR2: MNHEY and SVGEGT. The CDR3 loop is CASSYPRDREETQYF. The CDR3 DNA sequence: TGTGCCAGCAGTTACCCGCGGGACAGGGAAGAGACCCAGTACTTC.

The rearrangement uses TRBV5-6 and TRBJ1-5, with 7 nucleotides matching TRBD1. Germline assignment: CDR1 SGHDT and CDR2 YYEEEE. The CDR3 spans 15 residues. V lost 4 bases, J lost 3 bases, and 7 bases stayed unmatched. CDR3 protein: CASSAGQLFNQPQHF. DNA for the CDR3: TGTGCCAGCAGCGCGGGACAGCTTTTCAATCAGCCCCAGCATTTT.

This chain uses TRBV12-3 or TRBV12-4 with TRBJ2-7; 7 bases are a match to TRBD2. The J segment lost 0 bases and the V segment lost 5 bases, leaving 7 bases of the junction unmatched. This CDR3 region has 15 residues. The CDR3 sequence is CASSPGLVGSYEQYF. DNA of the CDR3: TGTGCCAGCAGTCCTGGACTAGTTGGCTCCTACGAGCAGTACTTC.

This chain's CDR3 is CASSFSGTGESPLHF. CDR3 nucleotides: TGTGCCAGCAGTTTCTCCGGGACAGGGGAATCACCCCTCCACTTT. V is TRBV12-3 or TRBV12-4 and J is TRBJ1-6; 10 bases fit TRBD1. The CDR3 extends over 15 amino acids. V lost 3 bases, J lost 10 bases, and 6 bases stayed unmatched.

The chain is built from TRBV20-1 and TRBJ1-2; D unresolved. Germline V gene lookup returns CDR1 DFQATT and CDR2 SNEGSKA (reference sequence). The CDR3 runs 16 residues. Trimming stripped 0 bases from V and 3 bases from J, with 17 bases between. CDR3 amino acids: CSARDQAPDSYYGYTF. DNA of the CDR3: TGCAGTGCTAGAGATCAGGCCCCAGACTCGTACTATGGCTACACCTTC.

This chain connects TRBV6-6 to TRBJ1-5, with D perhaps matching TRBD1 (6 bases). This CDR3 is built from 14 residues. Trimming stripped 8 bases from V and 6 bases from J, with 17 bases between. Germline values: CDR1 MNHNY, CDR2 SVGAGI (reference sequence). The CDR3 sequence is CASSLQGTSQPQHF. The CDR3 DNA sequence: TGTGCCAGCTCTCTGCAGGGGACGAGTCAGCCCCAGCATTTT.

CDR3 residues: CASSQQTENTEAFF. The CDR3 DNA reads TGCGCCAGCAGCCAACAGACGGAGAACACTGAAGCTTTCTTT. This rearrangement joins TRBV4-1 to TRBJ1-1; D is ambiguous. CDR1 and CDR2 (germline): MGHRA, YSYEKL. The CDR3 spans 14 residues. V lost 2 bases, J lost 1 base, and 8 bases lay in between.

This clonotype came up a few times. The gene calls are TRBV7-2 and TRBJ2-1; perhaps TRBD2 as D (6 bases). Germline CDR1 reads SGHTA; CDR2 reads FQGNSA. The CDR3 has 17 amino acids. V was clipped by 5 bases and J by 0 bases, with 17 bases between them. CDR3 loop: CASSVRTSLPSYNEQFF. The CDR3 DNA reads as TGTGCCAGCAGCGTCCGAACTAGCCTACCCTCCTACAATGAGCAGTTCTTC.

This clonotype occurred a few times. The chain links TRBV7-9 to TRBJ2-7; 12 nucleotides line up with TRBD1. Germline V gives CDR1 SEHNR, CDR2 FQNEAQ (reference sequence). After removal of 4 bases from V and 2 bases from J, the junction contained 9 bases not matched to a gene. This CDR3 spans 17 amino acids. The DNA for the CDR3 is TGTGCCAGCAGCTCCAGTTACCGGGACAGGGGGCCCTACGAGCAGTACTTC. This encodes CASSSSYRDRGPYEQYF.

The table lists this clonotype with a few counts. This sequence joins TRBV7-6 and TRBJ1-1; TRBD1 might be the D (6 bases). V gave up 3 bases and J gave up 3 bases, with 11 bases separating them. The CDR3 runs 14 residues. Germline V gene lookup returns CDR1 SGHVS and CDR2 FNYEAQ. This CDR3 is CASSFMGGYTEAFF. DNA of the CDR3: TGTGCCAGCAGCTTTATGGGGGGCTACACTGAAGCTTTCTTT.

The V gene is TRBV12-3 or TRBV12-4, the J gene TRBJ1-5, with D uncertain. CDR3 size: 14 residues. V gave up 3 bases and J gave up 1 base, with 7 bases separating them. The CDR3: CASSFFTSNQPQHF. In nucleotides, the CDR3 is TGTGCCAGCAGTTTCTTTACCAGCAATCAGCCCCAGCATTTT.

The chain couples TRBV6-2 or TRBV6-3 to TRBJ1-2, with unresolved D. CDR1 is MNHEY, CDR2 SVGEGT, per germline. This CDR3 contains 13 residues. V dropped 7 bases and J dropped 3 bases, with 12 bases sitting between them. CDR3: CASTLSRDYGYTF. The CDR3 coding sequence is TGTGCCAGCACCCTGTCGAGGGACTATGGCTACACCTTC.

J is TRBJ1-1 and V is TRBV6-1; no firm D call. V was trimmed by 2 bases and J by 2 bases, leaving 12 bases between them. The CDR3 contains 15 residues. Germline V gene sequence: CDR1 MNHNS, CDR2 SASEGT. The CDR3, as DNA: TGTGCCAGCAGTGAAAGGAGACACGCCAACACTGAAGCTTTCTTT. It is translated as CASSERRHANTEAFF.

This clonotype was seen a handful of times. The chain recombines TRBV4-3 with TRBJ1-3; D gene ambiguous. The CDR3 is 14 residues long. Trimming cost V 1 base and J 4 bases, with 8 bases left between them. Germline CDR1 is LGHNA and CDR2 is YSLEER. CDR3 amino acids: CASSQGTLGNTIYF. CDR3 DNA sequence: TGCGCCAGCAGCCAAGGGACCCTCGGAAACACCATATATTTT.

The gene calls are TRBV4-3 and TRBJ2-3, with D perhaps TRBD1 or TRBD2 (5 bases each). Germline CDR1 reads LGHNA; CDR2 reads YSLEER. The CDR3 has 12 residues. V gave up 1 base and J gave up 8 bases, with 7 bases separating them. The CDR3 is CASSQGGGTQYF. The CDR3 DNA follows: TGCGCCAGCAGCCAAGGTGGGGGTACGCAGTATTTT.

This clonotype was seen only a few times. This chain joins TRBV7-8 and TRBJ1-2, with a possible D match to TRBD1 (6 bases). Trimming pared 4 bases from V and 3 bases from J, leaving 15 bases between. Germline V CDR1 and CDR2: SGHVS, FQNEAQ. The CDR3 is 15 amino acids. The CDR3 here is CASSSHRESHYGYTF. CDR3 DNA sequence: TGTGCCAGCAGCTCCCACAGGGAATCTCACTATGGCTACACCTTC.

Many counts were recorded for this clonotype. This chain uses TRBV7-2 with TRBJ1-1; D not certain. V was cut by 5 bases and J by 0 bases, with 7 bases left in between. CDR1 SGHTA and CDR2 FQGNSA come from the germline V gene. The CDR3 spans 13 residues. DNA for the CDR3: TGTGCCAGCAGCCAATGGTTGAACACTGAAGCTTTCTTT. Protein product: CASSQWLNTEAFF.

This sequence joins TRBV4-1 and TRBJ2-7; D is perhaps TRBD1 (5 bases). This CDR3 has 13 amino acids. V lost 1 base and J lost 6, with 10 bases in between. CDR1 and CDR2 (germline): MGHRA, YSYEKL. CDR3 loop: CASSQAQGVEQYF. The CDR3 DNA follows: TGCGCCAGCAGCCAAGCTCAAGGGGTCGAGCAGTACTTC.

This clonotype was seen more than once but under ten times. The chain joins TRBV7-8 to TRBJ2-7, with 9 bases that match TRBD1. CDR3 size: 17 residues. Germline trimming cut 5 bases from V and 3 bases from J; bases unmatched to any gene: 14. Per the germline V gene, CDR1 is SGHVS and CDR2 is FQNEAQ. CDR3 sequence (DNA): TGTGCCAGCAGCCCAGCCCTTGACAGGGGGTTGAGCTACGAGCAGTACTTC. Amino acid sequence: CASSPALDRGLSYEQYF.

This sequence joins TRBV7-2 and TRBJ2-7; 8 bases agree with TRBD1. In germline, CDR1 is SGHTA, CDR2 FQGNSA. This CDR3 is 15 amino acids long. V was pared by 3 bases and J by 2 bases, with 6 bases of the junction left unmatched. Here the CDR3 DNA reads TGTGCCAGCAGCTTGGAGACAGGGGTGACCTACGAGCAGTACTTC. Residues: CASSLETGVTYEQYF.

On this clonotype itself: Sequence at one end of the junction differs from germline and may be a read error. This sequence joins TRBV4-1 and TRBJ2-7; 9 nucleotides line up with TRBD1. This CDR3 region has 15 residues. Germline loops: CDR1 MGHRA, CDR2 YSYEKL. The CDR3 DNA reads TGTGCCAGCAGCCAAGATGGACAGGGGCTGGCCGAGCAGTACTTC. Amino acid sequence: CASSQDGQGLAEQYF.

The V and J genes are TRBV14 and TRBJ2-7; D is unresolved. V was cut by 0 bases and J by 3 bases, with 9 bases left in between. The CDR3 runs to 14 residues. Looked up from germline, CDR1 is SGHDN and CDR2 is FVKESK. Here the CDR3 DNA reads TGTGCCAGCAGCCAAGATTCAACAGACTACGAGCAGTACTTC. Translated: CASSQDSTDYEQYF.

In this sample, this clonotype turned up a few times. The rearrangement joins TRBV7-8 to TRBJ2-1; D is undetermined. V was cut by 2 bases and J by 3 bases, with 5 bases left in between. The CDR3 has 13 residues. Germline CDR1 SGHVS, CDR2 FQNEAQ. CDR3 DNA sequence: TGTGCCAGCAGCTTAACCTTCTACAATGAGCAGTTCTTC. This sequence encodes CASSLTFYNEQFF.

The V call is TRBV28, the J call TRBJ2-7; D ambiguous. V was trimmed by 5 bases and J by 6 bases, leaving 23 bases between them. Germline V CDR1 and CDR2: MDHEN, SYDVKM. This CDR3 spans 16 amino acids. In nucleotides, the CDR3 is TGTGCCAGCAGTACCTTCCACGGGCCCGGAACGAGCGAGCAGTACTTC. Its translation is CASSTFHGPGTSEQYF.

A few counts support this clonotype. The chain couples TRBV7-9 to TRBJ2-7; 11 bases are shared with TRBD1. The V segment lost 2 bases and the J segment 4 bases; nucleotides outside the gene matches: 1. Germline assignment: CDR1 SEHNR and CDR2 FQNEAQ (reference sequence). The CDR3 is 14 amino acids. DNA for the CDR3: TGTGCCAGCAGCTTAAGGGACAGGGGGTACGAGCAGTACTTC. This sequence encodes CASSLRDRGYEQYF.

The chain uses TRBV11-2 and TRBJ2-1; maybe TRBD1 (6 bases). CDR1 is SGHAT, CDR2 FQNNGV, per germline. V was trimmed by 10 bases and J by 3 bases, leaving 19 bases between them. The length of the CDR3 is 15 residues. The CDR3 DNA is TGTGCCACCAGAGGGGCCAGGGGAGTCTACAATGAGCAGTTCTTC. Translated, it gives CATRGARGVYNEQFF. Combining the CDR3 with reference TRBV11-2 and TRBJ2-1 gives the whole variable domain EAGVAQSPRYKIIEKRQSVAFWCNPISGHATLYWYQQILGQGPKLLIQFQNNGVVDDSQLPKDRFSAERLKGVDSTLKIQPAKLEDSAVYLCATRGARGVYNEQFFGPGTRLTVL.

This clonotype was counted only a few times. The V and J genes are TRBV2 and TRBJ2-7, with TRBD1 matching over 8 bases. The CDR3 is made up of 16 amino acids. Germline V gene data show CDR1 as SNHLY and CDR2 as FYNNEI. V was pared by 7 bases and J by 1 base, with 12 bases of the junction left unmatched. DNA of the CDR3: TGTGCCAGCACCCGCCCGCAGGGGGCAGCTTCCTACGAGCAGTACTTC. Amino acid sequence: CASTRPQGAASYEQYF.